The next 24 T cell receptor beta chains were all read from a single sample in a study of glioma-infiltrating T cells after dendritic cell vaccination. Time point: after dendritic cell vaccination, including at tumor progression/relapse. Clones were read by immunoSEQ multiplex PCR, and TCRdb kept only the in-frame ones, dropping some. The top ten hold less than 3% of the sample, which has 20,000 or so clones, nearly 90% seen once. The material sequenced was blood, taken after dendritic cell vaccination. All receptors derive from a human donor with glioblastoma.

The count of this clone is one. V is TRBV6-5 and J is TRBJ2-5; D might be TRBD1 (5 bases). Germline CDR1 is MNHEY and CDR2 is SVGAGI. V lost 2 bases and J 1 base, leaving 11 bases between the germline ends. The CDR3 contains 15 residues. The CDR3 region has the DNA TGTGCCAGCAGTTACGGGGCTACCCCCCAAGAGACCCAGTACTTC. Translation: CASSYGATPQETQYF.

The genes are TRBV7-9 and TRBJ2-2, with TRBD1 matching over 11 bases. The V gene's germline CDR1 is SEHNR and CDR2 FQNEAQ (reference sequence). This CDR3 is 17 amino acids long. Trimming took 2 bases from V and 3 from J; bases not matched to a gene: 5. The CDR3 reads CASSLRPGQGDTGELFF. The CDR3 region has the DNA TGTGCCAGCAGCTTAAGACCGGGACAGGGGGACACCGGGGAGCTGTTTTTT.

CDR3 DNA: TGTGCCAGCAGCTTAGAGTCTAGGGGGACCCAGTACTTC. Amino acid sequence: CASSLESRGTQYF. This rearrangement joins TRBV7-9 to TRBJ2-5, with D possibly TRBD1 on 5 matching bases. The length of the CDR3 is 13 residues. Per the germline V gene, CDR1 is SEHNR and CDR2 is FQNEAQ (reference sequence). V gave up 1 base and J gave up 7 bases, with 10 bases separating them.

The CDR3 DNA follows: TGCGCCAGCAGCCACGGGAATATCATCGGGAACACCGGGGAGCTGTTTTTT. Its protein is CASSHGNIIGNTGELFF. The V gene is TRBV4-1, the J gene TRBJ2-2; D is possibly TRBD2 (5 bases). Germline V CDR1 and CDR2: MGHRA, YSYEKL. CDR3 length equals 17 residues. Trimming took off 3 bases at V and 1 base at J, with 15 bases between the two ends.

J is TRBJ2-2 and V is TRBV7-2, with D tentatively TRBD2 (5 bases). Between the trimmed V and J ends, which lost 6 bases and 2 bases, there was a span of 13 bases. There are 15 residues in the CDR3. The germline gives CDR1 SGHTA, CDR2 FQGNSA. The CDR3 DNA is TGTGCCAGCAGGAGAGCGGTCTTAAACACCGGGGAGCTGTTTTTT. Translating it yields CASRRAVLNTGELFF. Supplemented by reference TRBV7-2 and TRBJ2-2, the full variable domain reads GAGVSQSPSNKVTEKGKDVELRCDPISGHTALYWYRQSLGQGLEFLIYFQGNSAPDKSGLPSDRFSAERTGGSVSTLTIQRTQQEDSAVYLCASRRAVLNTGELFFGEGSRLTVL.

The gene calls are TRBV4-1 and TRBJ1-3; tentatively, D is TRBD1 (5 bases). V gave up 5 bases and J gave up 7 bases, with 21 bases separating them. The CDR3 runs to 16 residues. Germline loops: CDR1 MGHRA, CDR2 YSYEKL. CDR3 coding DNA: TGCGCCAGCAGCTCTAATTGGAAAGGGGTGGTCAACACCATATATTTT. This gives the protein CASSSNWKGVVNTIYF.

This chain joins TRBV6-5 and TRBJ2-7; no reliable D call. Germline V gene sequence: CDR1 MNHEY, CDR2 SVGAGI. The V and J ends lost 0 bases and 5 bases respectively, with 8 bases between them. The CDR3 contains 13 residues. The CDR3 DNA reads TGTGCCAGCAGTTACTCCCGTAGCAACGAGCAGTACTTC. The encoded protein is CASSYSRSNEQYF.

This clone has a single count. V usage is TRBV18 and J usage is TRBJ2-6; 7 nucleotides align to TRBD2. V was clipped by 3 bases and J by 2 bases; unmatched bases: 10. CDR3 length equals 18 residues. CDR1 and CDR2 (germline): KGHSH, LQKENI. The DNA of the CDR3 is TGTGCCAGCTCACCTCCAGTCGGGGGGACTACTGGGGCCAACGTCCTGACTTTC. Translation gives CASSPPVGGTTGANVLTF.

The table lists this clone with a few counts. The chain couples TRBV10-3 to TRBJ1-1; the D is unclear. The V end was cut by 10 bases, the J end by 3 bases, with 9 bases between. The CDR3 has 11 residues. Per germline, CDR1 ENHRY and CDR2 SYGVKD. The CDR3 DNA reads as TGTGCCACGTCAGAGGACACTGAAGCTTTCTTT. As protein: CATSEDTEAFF.

The chain carries TRBV10-3 and TRBJ2-3, with TRBD2 identical over 11 bases. Germline-derived CDR1 and CDR2 are ENHRY and SYGVKD. Germline trimming cut 0 bases from V and 5 bases from J; bases unmatched to any gene: 4. This CDR3 region has 16 residues. The CDR3 sequence: CAISESSGGAGDTQYF. The CDR3 coding sequence is TGTGCCATCAGTGAGTCTAGCGGGGGGGCCGGAGATACGCAGTATTTT.

The gene calls are TRBV6-5 and TRBJ1-5, with a tentative D call TRBD1 (5 bases). V was cut by 8 bases and J by 0 bases, with 11 bases left in between. Germline V CDR1 and CDR2: MNHEY, SVGAGI. CDR3 length: 14 residues. The DNA of the CDR3 is TGTGCCAGCTCCAGGGCCTATAGCAATCAGCCCCAGCATTTT. Residues: CASSRAYSNQPQHF.

The chain has TRBV5-6 and TRBJ2-3; TRBD1 matches at 7 bases. There are 14 residues in the CDR3. Trimming cost V 4 bases and J 2 bases; bases outside gene matches: 4. Germline CDR1 is SGHDT and CDR2 is YYEEEE. CDR3 in DNA: TGTGCCAGCAGCACGGGACAGCACACAGATACGCAGTATTTT. As protein: CASSTGQHTDTQYF.

The chain recombines TRBV5-6 with TRBJ2-5, with 10 positions matching TRBD2. Germline loops: CDR1 SGHDT, CDR2 YYEEEE. The CDR3 sequence is 16 residues long. The ends lost 4 bases at V and 1 base at J; junction bases unmatched: 7. As DNA, the CDR3 is TGTGCCAGCAGCCTCCGACTAGCGGGCTCCCAAGAGACCCAGTACTTC. Its protein is CASSLRLAGSQETQYF.

This chain uses TRBV6-6 with TRBJ1-1; 9 nucleotides agree with TRBD1. The CDR3 runs to 15 residues. J lost 1 base, V lost 6 bases, and 6 bases had no gene match. Germline V gives CDR1 MNHNY, CDR2 SVGAGI (reference sequence). The CDR3 spells CASRGQGGKNTEAFF. CDR3 in DNA: TGTGCCAGCAGGGGACAGGGCGGGAAGAACACTGAAGCTTTCTTT.

This chain uses TRBV7-2 with TRBJ2-7, with 8 bases aligning to TRBD1. The length of the CDR3 is 14 residues. The J segment lost 6 bases and the V segment lost 1 base, leaving 5 bases of the junction unmatched. Germline CDR1 and CDR2: SGHTA and FQGNSA. CDR3 coding DNA: TGTGCCAGCAGCTTAGGGACAGGGTCGGCCGAGCAGTACTTC. The encoded protein is CASSLGTGSAEQYF. The full variable domain, completed using reference TRBV7-2 and TRBJ2-7, is GAGVSQSPSNKVTEKGKDVELRCDPISGHTALYWYRQSLGQGLEFLIYFQGNSAPDKSGLPSDRFSAERTGGSVSTLTIQRTQQEDSAVYLCASSLGTGSAEQYFGPGTRLTVT.

The V gene is TRBV7-2, the J gene TRBJ2-2, with 9 positions matching TRBD1. The CDR3 sequence is 15 residues long. The germline CDR1 and CDR2 sequences are SGHTA and FQGNSA. The junction had 5 bases not matched to a gene; V was cut back by 3 bases and J by 6 bases. The CDR3 sequence: CASSLLGQGSGELFF. The CDR3 DNA reads as TGTGCCAGCAGCTTGCTGGGACAGGGTTCCGGGGAGCTGTTTTTT.

This clone was counted only a few times. This chain links TRBV5-5 with TRBJ2-7, with TRBD1 as a possible D gene (6 bases). CDR1 SGHKS and CDR2 YYEKEE come from the germline V gene (reference sequence). V dropped 3 bases and J dropped 3 bases, with 13 bases sitting between them. The CDR3 spans 14 residues. CDR3 sequence reads: CASSSQQGHYEQYF. DNA of the CDR3: TGTGCCAGCAGCTCCCAACAGGGACACTACGAGCAGTACTTC.

The chain recombines TRBV6-5 with TRBJ1-6; 9 bases line up with TRBD1. The J segment lost 14 bases and the V segment lost 4 bases, leaving 9 bases of the junction unmatched. This CDR3 has 14 residues. Germline CDR1 and CDR2: MNHEY and SVGAGI. CDR3 protein: CASSSGTGPESLHF. The CDR3 nucleotides are TGTGCCAGCAGTTCCGGGACAGGGCCCGAATCCCTCCACTTT.

The chain is built from TRBV2 and TRBJ1-1, with D unresolved. V lost 7 bases to trimming and J lost 0 bases, with 9 bases between them. Germline CDR1 SNHLY, CDR2 FYNNEI. This CDR3 contains 13 residues. CDR3 protein: CASNEGLNTEAFF. CDR3 in DNA: TGTGCCAGCAACGAGGGTTTGAACACTGAAGCTTTCTTT.

The chain employs TRBV25-1 and TRBJ1-2; perhaps TRBD1 as D (6 bases). CDR3 length equals 14 residues. The V and J ends lost 2 bases and 4 bases respectively, with 11 bases between them. Germline V lookup: CDR1 MGHDK, CDR2 SYGVNS. CDR3 in DNA: TGTGCCAGCAGTGAAAGACAGGCAAGCTATGGCTACACCTTC. Its translation: CASSERQASYGYTF.

Only a few counts were recorded for this clone. The rearrangement uses TRBV5-1 and TRBJ2-5; D perhaps matches TRBD1 (6 bases). Germline CDR1 is SGHRS and CDR2 is YFSETQ. The V end was cut by 3 bases, the J end by 1 base, with 10 bases between. The CDR3 length is 14 residues. The DNA for the CDR3 is TGCGCCAGCAGCTACCGGACAGCCCAAGAGACCCAGTACTTC. It encodes CASSYRTAQETQYF.

This clone has more than one count but fewer than ten. The chain employs TRBV2 and TRBJ2-7; tentatively, D is TRBD2 (7 bases). Germline V gene lookup returns CDR1 SNHLY and CDR2 FYNNEI. This CDR3 is built from 15 residues. V was clipped by 1 base and J by 0 bases, with 10 bases between them. This chain's CDR3 is CASSEDGGLSYEQYF. CDR3 nucleotide sequence: TGTGCCAGCAGTGAAGACGGGGGGCTCTCCTACGAGCAGTACTTC.

The rearrangement uses TRBV18 and TRBJ2-7; TRBD1 agrees at 7 bases. V lost 2 bases, J lost 5 bases, and 9 bases stayed unmatched. The CDR3 has 15 residues. Germline CDR1 KGHSH, CDR2 LQKENI. The CDR3 spells CASSPGATGLNEQYF. The CDR3, as DNA: TGTGCCAGCTCACCAGGCGCGACAGGGCTCAACGAGCAGTACTTC.

This clone was counted between two and nine times. V and J are TRBV5-1 and TRBJ1-4; 7 bases line up with TRBD1. There are 13 residues in the CDR3. The J segment lost 5 bases and the V segment lost 5 bases, leaving 3 bases of the junction unmatched. Germline V gives CDR1 SGHRS, CDR2 YFSETQ. The CDR3, as DNA: TGCGCCAGCAGTGGGACAGAAAATGAAAAACTGTTTTTT. Protein product: CASSGTENEKLFF.